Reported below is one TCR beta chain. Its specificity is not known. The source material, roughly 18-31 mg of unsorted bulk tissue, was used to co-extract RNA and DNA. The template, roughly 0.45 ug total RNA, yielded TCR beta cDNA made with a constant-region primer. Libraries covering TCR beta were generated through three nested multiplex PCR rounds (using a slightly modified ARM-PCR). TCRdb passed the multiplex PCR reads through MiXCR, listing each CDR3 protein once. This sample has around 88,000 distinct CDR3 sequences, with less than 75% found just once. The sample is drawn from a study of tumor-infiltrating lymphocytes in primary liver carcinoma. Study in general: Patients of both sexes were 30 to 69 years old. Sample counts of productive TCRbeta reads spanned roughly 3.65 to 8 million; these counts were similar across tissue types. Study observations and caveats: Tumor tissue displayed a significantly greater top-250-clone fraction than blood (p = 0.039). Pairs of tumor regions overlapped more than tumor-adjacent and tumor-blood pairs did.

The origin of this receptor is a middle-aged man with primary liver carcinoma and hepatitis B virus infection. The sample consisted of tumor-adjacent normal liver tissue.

The CDR3 DNA reads as TGTGCCATCAGTGAGTCGACTTTAGACGGGGGACCAAACTATGGCTACACCTTC. As protein: CAISESTLDGGPNYGYTF. V gene TRBV10-3 combines with J gene TRBJ1-2, with D maybe TRBD1 (5 bases). Germline V gene data show CDR1 as ENHRY and CDR2 as SYGVKD. V was shortened by 0 bases and J by 2 bases, with 19 bases between the two germline ends. CDR3 size: 18 residues.